Listed below are T cell receptor beta chains from one sample, sequenced in a study of blood T cell repertoires in COVID-19. TCRdb's table, derived via immunoSEQ multiplex PCR, lists solely in-frame clones and lacks some. Here the sample spans hundreds of thousands of clones, around 84% being singletons. Sequencing was done on a sample of peripheral blood. The receptors come from a man in his forties with acute or convalescent COVID-19. The CDR3 runs from the conserved cysteine through the conserved F or W. The D gene is left open where the match is weak. Expanded clones get a size class; other rows say once, few or many, or leave the size out.

J gene	V gene	D gene	CDR3 length	clone size	CDR3 DNA	CDR3 protein
TRBJ1-2	TRBV3-1/TRBV3-2	.	11	.	TGTGCCAGCAGCCAAACGGGTGGCTACACCTTC	CASSQTGGYTF
TRBJ1-1	TRBV2	.	14	.	TGTGCCAGCAGGCAGGTCACGGTGAACACTGAAGCTTTCTTT	CASRQVTVNTEAFF
TRBJ2-3	TRBV12-3/TRBV12-4	.	13	.	TGTGCCAGCAGTCCCTCGGGGGCAGATACGCAGTATTTT	CASSPSGADTQYF
TRBJ2-7	TRBV28	TRBD1	15	.	TGTGCCAGCAAGTCAGGACAGGGGCCCACCTACGAGCAGTACTTC	CASKSGQGPTYEQYF
TRBJ1-2	TRBV28	TRBD1	13	.	TGTGCCAGCATCGCAAGGGGGCGGGGTGGCTACACCTTC	CASIARGRGGYTF
TRBJ1-3	TRBV6-2/TRBV6-3	.	13	.	TGTGCCAGCAGTCGGACTGGGGGAAACACCATATATTTT	CASSRTGGNTIYF
TRBJ2-1	TRBV7-3	TRBD2	14	once	TGTGCCAGCAGCTTAGGGACTAGCTTAAGTGTGCAGTTCTTC	CASSLGTSLSVQFF
TRBJ2-7	TRBV30	TRBD2	11	.	TGTGCCTGGAGCGTGAGGGAGGGGCAGTACTTC	CAWSVREGQYF
TRBJ2-2	TRBV2	TRBD1	12	.	TGTGCCAGCAGTCGACAGGGGGGGGAGCTGTTTTTT	CASSRQGGELFF
TRBJ2-3	TRBV7-9	.	16	.	TGTGCCAGCTTAGCGGACACCCAGAGACCCACAGATACGCAGTATTTT	CASLADTQRPTDTQYF
TRBJ1-1	TRBV28	.	12	.	TGTGCCAGCACCCCGAGGGTGGGTGAAGCTTTCTTT	CASTPRVGEAFF
TRBJ2-3	TRBV9	.	21	.	TGTGCCAGCAGCGTTAGCGTTTTAGGGGGGGGGCCCGGCGGAAGCACAGATACGCAGTATTTT	CASSVSVLGGGPGGSTDTQYF
TRBJ1-5	TRBV5-1	.	16	.	TGCGCCAGCAGCCTCGACTATCAACTTAGGAATCAGCCCCAGCATTTT	CASSLDYQLRNQPQHF
TRBJ2-4	TRBV6-4	.	16	once	TGTGCCAGTGGGGACAACTACATAGGCGCCAAAAACATTCAGTACTTC	CASGDNYIGAKNIQYF
TRBJ2-1	TRBV7-3	TRBD2	17	.	TGTGCCAGCAGCCCCCGTGCTAGCGGGAATCGTTACAATGAGCAGTTCTTC	CASSPRASGNRYNEQFF
TRBJ2-1	TRBV2	.	11	.	TGTGCCAGCAGCGACGCCCTGGAGGGGTTCTTC	CASSDALEGFF
TRBJ2-7	TRBV5-6	.	13	.	TGTGCCAGCAGCTTGGGTGGGGGGAGCGAGCAGTACTTC	CASSLGGGSEQYF
TRBJ2-2	TRBV13	.	15	.	TGTGCCAGCAGCCCTGACAGCGCGAACACCGGGGAGCTGTTTTTT	CASSPDSANTGELFF
TRBJ2-7	TRBV19	.	15	few	TGTGCCAGTAGTACCCCCTCTAGCGCGGGTTACGAGCAGTACTTC	CASSTPSSAGYEQYF
TRBJ1-1	TRBV6-1	TRBD1	15	.	TGTGCCAGCAGTGAACTCCGGGACAGGGGGACTGAAGCTTTCTTT	CASSELRDRGTEAFF
TRBJ1-1	TRBV28	.	14	.	TGTGCCAGCGGCGTTTTCAGGGGTAACACTGAAGCTTTCTTT	CASGVFRGNTEAFF
TRBJ2-7	TRBV28	.	19	.	TGTGCCAGCAGTTTATCCCCCGGGACAACGGGGATAGGGGCCTACGAGCAGTACTTC	CASSLSPGTTGIGAYEQYF
TRBJ2-5	TRBV5-1	.	15	.	TGCGCCAGCAGCTTGGGTCTAGTGTACCAAGAGACCCAGTACTTC	CASSLGLVYQETQYF
TRBJ1-2	TRBV10-2	.	13	.	TGCGCCAGCACACAGGGTATTGACTATGGCTACACCTTC	CASTQGIDYGYTF
TRBJ1-3	TRBV3-1/TRBV3-2	.	14	.	TGTGCCAGCAGCCAAGGGGGCCTCGGAAACACCATATATTTT	CASSQGGLGNTIYF
TRBJ1-3	TRBV7-9	.	14	.	TGTGCCAGCAGCTTATCGGGTTACGGAAACACCATATATTTT	CASSLSGYGNTIYF
TRBJ1-2	TRBV6-5	.	15	.	TGTGCCAGCAGTGACTCGTGGAGGCAATACTATGGCTACACCTTC	CASSDSWRQYYGYTF
TRBJ1-3	TRBV28	.	17	few	TGTGCCAGCAGTTTATTGTGGCTGGGCCCGTCTGGAAACACCATATATTTT	CASSLLWLGPSGNTIYF
TRBJ2-1	TRBV6-5	.	13	.	TGTGCCAGCAGTTACACTAGTATGGATGAGCAGTTCTTC	CASSYTSMDEQFF
TRBJ1-1	TRBV11-3	.	15	.	TGTGCCAGCAGCTCGACCCCGGGCCCGGGGTCTGAAGCTTTCTTT	CASSSTPGPGSEAFF
TRBJ2-7	TRBV7-9	.	13	.	TGTGCCAGCAGCTTCGGGGGTGCCTACGAGCAGTACTTC	CASSFGGAYEQYF
TRBJ2-2	TRBV18	.	13	.	TGTGCCAGCTCACCACAAGGGGCCGGGGAGCTGTTTTTT	CASSPQGAGELFF
TRBJ1-6	TRBV7-2	.	14	.	TGTGCCAGCAGCTTAATGCCGGGGGGTTCACCCCTCCACTTT	CASSLMPGGSPLHF
TRBJ1-2	TRBV6-6	.	12	.	TGTGCCAGCAGTTACTCCCTGGCTGGCTACACCTTC	CASSYSLAGYTF
TRBJ1-4	TRBV19	.	13	.	TGTGCCAGTAGTATCATCCAGGGTGAAAAACTGTTTTTT	CASSIIQGEKLFF
TRBJ1-1	TRBV6-5	TRBD1	14	.	TGTGCCAGCAGTTACGGACAGGGGGCAGCTGAAGCTTTCTTT	CASSYGQGAAEAFF
TRBJ1-2	TRBV6-6	.	15	.	TGTGCCAGCAGTTACCGTATCACAGGGAGGGATGGCTACACCTTC	CASSYRITGRDGYTF
TRBJ2-1	TRBV19	TRBD2	14	.	TGTGCCAGTAGTGTTAGGGGAGGGAGCAATGAGCAGTTCTTC	CASSVRGGSNEQFF
TRBJ1-4	TRBV20-1	TRBD1	14	.	TGCAGTGCTAGTTCGGGACAGGGAAATGAAAAACTGTTTTTT	CSASSGQGNEKLFF
TRBJ2-7	TRBV3-1/TRBV3-2	TRBD1	16	.	TGTGCCAGCAGCCAAGTCGGCGGACAGGGGGCCCACGAGCAGTACTTC	CASSQVGGQGAHEQYF
TRBJ2-2	TRBV19	TRBD1	15	.	TGTGCCAGTAGTAACGGACAGGGGGCGACCGGGGAGCTGTTTTTT	CASSNGQGATGELFF
TRBJ1-2	TRBV5-1	.	13	.	TGCGCCAGCAGCCCGGACTTTAACTATGGCTACACCTTC	CASSPDFNYGYTF
TRBJ2-3	TRBV9	TRBD1	16	.	TGTGCCAGCAGCGCCCTCGGGACAGCCCCTGCGTATACGCAGTATTTT	CASSALGTAPAYTQYF
TRBJ2-7	TRBV6-1	.	14	.	TGTGCCAGCAGTGACAGGTTAAACGGCTACGAGCAGTACTTC	CASSDRLNGYEQYF
TRBJ2-7	TRBV6-5	.	12	.	TGTGCCAGCGGTCAACCCCCGGGCGAGCAGTACTTC	CASGQPPGEQYF